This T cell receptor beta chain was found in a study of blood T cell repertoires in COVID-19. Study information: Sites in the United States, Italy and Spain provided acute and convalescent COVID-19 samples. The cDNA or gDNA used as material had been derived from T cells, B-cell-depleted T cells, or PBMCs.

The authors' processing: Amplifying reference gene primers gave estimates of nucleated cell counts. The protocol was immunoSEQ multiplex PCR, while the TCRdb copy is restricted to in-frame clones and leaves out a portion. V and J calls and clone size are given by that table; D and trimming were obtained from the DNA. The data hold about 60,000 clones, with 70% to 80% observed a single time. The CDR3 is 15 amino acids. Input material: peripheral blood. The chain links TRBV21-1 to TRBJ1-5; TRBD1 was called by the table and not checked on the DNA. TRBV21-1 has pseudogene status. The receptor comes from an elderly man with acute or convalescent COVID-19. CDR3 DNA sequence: TGTGCCAGCAGCAAACGGGGGACAGAGAATCAGCCCCAGCATTTT. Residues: CASSKRGTENQPQHF.